A single sample is the source of the 27 T cell receptor beta chains below, sequenced in a study of T-cell memory formation after mild COVID-19. TCRdb re-called the 5' RACE reads with MiXCR, one entry per CDR3 protein. The sample shows under 350,000 distinct CDR3 sequences, around 15% of them seen only once. The sample comprised PBMCs or a T cell subset sorted from them (not recorded which). These receptors were taken from a man younger than 35 who had mild COVID-19 (a few samples of this study predate the infection). Cell type and time point are not known.

In this sample, this clonotype turned up a few times. The rearrangement uses TRBV7-3 and TRBJ2-3, with TRBD2 as a possible D gene (6 bases). The CDR3 sequence is 15 residues long. Trimming left V 4 bases short and J 1 base short, with 12 bases between. Germline V CDR1 and CDR2: SGHTA, FQGTGA. CDR3 in amino acids: CASSWGPSGTDTQYF. As DNA, the CDR3 is TGTGCCAGCAGCTGGGGACCTAGCGGCACAGATACGCAGTATTTT.

This clonotype was counted a few times. The chain links TRBV24-1 to TRBJ2-5; D is uncertain. Germline values: CDR1 KGHDR, CDR2 SFDVKD. The length of the CDR3 is 12 residues. The ends were cut back, 5 bases at V and 2 bases at J, with 5 bases in the middle. The CDR3 DNA reads as TGTGCCACCAGTGGTAGTCAAGAGACCCAGTACTTC. Translation gives CATSGSQETQYF.

This clonotype has just a few counts. The CDR3 carries no conserved terminal phenylalanine or tryptophan, so it likely arises from a read error. This chain links TRBV20-1 with TRBJ1-1; D unresolved. The CDR3 has 14 amino acids. The V end lost 3 bases, the J end lost 4 bases, and 15 bases lay between the germline ends. CDR1 and CDR2 from the germline V gene are DFQATT and SNEGSKA (reference sequence). CDR3 coding DNA: TGCAGTGCTAGCATGGGAGGGATGGGCACTGAAGCTTTCTCT. It encodes CSASMGGMGTEAFS.

The chain carries TRBV12-3 or TRBV12-4 and TRBJ1-1; D unresolved. This CDR3 region has 12 residues. Between the trimmed V and J ends, which lost 3 bases and 10 bases, there was a span of 12 bases. CDR3 DNA: TGTGCCAGCAGTTTCGCGGGGAATAGAGCTTTCTTT. Its protein is CASSFAGNRAFF.

This clonotype was detected many times. This chain joins TRBV7-2 and TRBJ1-2; D is unclear. V gave up 5 bases and J gave up 4 bases, with 11 bases separating them. CDR3 size: 13 residues. Germline V CDR1 and CDR2: SGHTA, FQGNSA. The CDR3 region is CASSPTSGYGYTF. The CDR3 DNA reads as TGTGCCAGCAGCCCTACTTCGGGCTATGGCTACACCTTC.

The sample holds a few counts of this clonotype. The V call is TRBV12-3 or TRBV12-4, the J call TRBJ1-5; D is perhaps TRBD1 (6 bases). CDR3 length: 14 residues. Trimming cost V 3 bases and J 7 bases, with 13 bases left between them. CDR3 DNA: TGTGCCAGCAGTTTGACTGGGGGCCGCCAGCCCCAGCATTTT. It is translated as CASSLTGGRQPQHF.

The table lists this clonotype with many counts. As DNA, the CDR3 is TGTGCCAGCAGTTTGCCCTGGACGGCAAAAGAGACCCAGTACTTC. This codes for CASSLPWTAKETQYF. The chain joins TRBV12-3 or TRBV12-4 to TRBJ2-5; D is uncertain. The CDR3 covers 15 residues. V was cut by 3 bases and J by 3 bases, with 14 bases left in between.

The CDR3 protein is CASSIPGWGEGADTQYF. The CDR3 DNA sequence: TGTGCCAGCAGCATACCAGGTTGGGGGGAGGGCGCAGATACGCAGTATTTT. The rearrangement uses TRBV7-6 and TRBJ2-3; 7 bases are shared with TRBD2. CDR1 and CDR2 (germline): SGHVS, FNYEAQ. CDR3 length: 17 residues. The V segment lost 5 bases and the J segment 4 bases; nucleotides outside the gene matches: 15.

Here the CDR3 DNA reads TGTGCCAGCAGCCCGTTACAGGGGAATGGCTACACCTTC. Amino acid sequence: CASSPLQGNGYTF. The chain combines TRBV7-2 with TRBJ1-2; TRBD1 matches at 7 bases. This CDR3 is 13 amino acids long. Germline V gives CDR1 SGHTA, CDR2 FQGNSA. Trimming cost V 5 bases and J 6 bases; bases outside gene matches: 6.

This clonotype appeared a few times. The V call is TRBV5-1, the J call TRBJ2-5; no clear D. V dropped 1 base and J dropped 7 bases, with 17 bases sitting between them. Germline CDR1 is SGHRS and CDR2 is YFSETQ. CDR3 length equals 15 residues. The CDR3 coding sequence is TGCGCCAGCAGCTTGCATGACCCACTTTGGGGGACCCAGTACTTC. Translating gives CASSLHDPLWGTQYF.

This clonotype was seen only a few times. The chain recombines TRBV6-2 or TRBV6-3 with TRBJ2-1; 9 positions match TRBD2. The CDR3 loop spans 16 amino acids. V lost 7 bases to trimming and J lost 7 bases; unmatched junction nucleotides: 14. Germline V gene lookup returns CDR1 MNHEY and CDR2 SVGEGT. In DNA form, the CDR3 reads TGTGCCAGCACCTCGAGGGAGCGGGGGGTCGGAAATGAGCAGTTCTTC. Protein: CASTSRERGVGNEQFF.

The CDR3 DNA reads TGTGCCAGCATCTCCCAGGGGGGCTCTGAAGCTTTCTTT. Translated, it gives CASISQGGSEAFF. The V and J genes are TRBV6-6 and TRBJ1-1; 7 nucleotides match TRBD1. Germline V lookup: CDR1 MNHNY, CDR2 SVGAGI (reference sequence). Germline trimming cut 7 bases from V and 6 bases from J; bases unmatched to any gene: 8. The CDR3 consists of 13 residues.

The sample holds a few counts of this clonotype. The CDR3 nucleotides are TGTGCCAGCAGCACCAGGGTAGCCAAAAACATTCAGTACTTC. Translated, it gives CASSTRVAKNIQYF. The gene calls are TRBV7-8 and TRBJ2-4, with a possible D match to TRBD1 (5 bases). V was pared by 5 bases and J by 0 bases, with 8 bases between. Germline V gives CDR1 SGHVS, CDR2 FQNEAQ. CDR3 length equals 14 residues.

This clonotype is a singleton in its sample. One end of the junction is discordant with germline, which a read error may explain. The chain couples TRBV7-9 to TRBJ1-4, with D unresolved. The germline CDR1 and CDR2 sequences are SEHNR and FQNEAQ (reference sequence). The CDR3 is made up of 12 amino acids. The CDR3 region has the DNA TGTGCCAGCACCTTAACTAATGAAAAACTGTTTTTT. It encodes CASTLTNEKLFF.

The chain combines TRBV29-1 with TRBJ1-2; possibly TRBD1 for D (6 bases). The CDR3 totals 12 residues. V lost 1 base and J lost 6, with 9 bases in between. Per germline, CDR1 SQVTM and CDR2 ANQGSEA. In DNA form, the CDR3 reads TGCAGCGTTGAAGTAAGGGGGAATGGCTACACCTTC. It is translated as CSVEVRGNGYTF.

The chain joins TRBV4-1 to TRBJ2-7; a weak D match, TRBD1 (5 bases). The V gene lost 4 bases and the J gene lost 5 bases, with 18 bases spanning the gap. Germline assignment: CDR1 MGHRA and CDR2 YSYEKL. The CDR3 covers 15 residues. CDR3 nucleotide sequence: TGCGCCAGCAGCCGGACGACAGTCGCTAACCACGAGCAGTACTTC. Its translation is CASSRTTVANHEQYF.

In its sample, this clonotype was seen many times. In DNA form, the CDR3 reads TGTGCCATCAGACCGGGACACTCTGGAAACACCATATATTTT. This gives the protein CAIRPGHSGNTIYF. This rearrangement joins TRBV10-3 to TRBJ1-3, with a weak D call TRBD1 (6 bases). V lost 6 bases and J 0 bases, leaving 9 bases between the germline ends. Germline V lookup: CDR1 ENHRY, CDR2 SYGVKD. The CDR3 is 14 residues long.

This clonotype occurred a few times. The rearrangement links TRBV6-2 or TRBV6-3 to TRBJ1-1, with D unclear. Germline CDR1 and CDR2: MNHEY and SVGEGT. The CDR3 totals 15 residues. The V gene lost 6 bases and the J gene lost 0 bases, with 14 bases spanning the gap. This chain's CDR3 is CASRSNFLMNTEAFF. The DNA of the CDR3 is TGTGCCAGCAGGTCTAATTTCCTGATGAACACTGAAGCTTTCTTT.

This clonotype was detected a few times. The chain joins TRBV24-1 to TRBJ2-1; possible D gene TRBD2, 5 bases. The CDR3 spans 14 residues. The germline V and J ends were trimmed by 5 bases and 5 bases, with 12 bases remaining between them. The germline gives CDR1 KGHDR, CDR2 SFDVKD. The CDR3 nucleotides are TGTGCCACCAGTGCCGGACTGCCGAACAATGAGCAGTTCTTC. It is translated as CATSAGLPNNEQFF.

The V and J genes are TRBV20-1 and TRBJ2-6; 9 nucleotides match TRBD1. CDR3 size: 17 residues. CDR1 is DFQATT and CDR2 is SNEGSKA in the germline V gene (reference sequence). Trimming at V came to 3 bases and at J to 3 bases, leaving 9 bases not matched to a gene. In DNA, the CDR3 is TGCAGTGCTAGGGGTCCCGGACAGGGGTATGGGGCCAACGTCCTGACTTTC. Its translation is CSARGPGQGYGANVLTF.

This clonotype appeared many times. The rearrangement links TRBV7-6 to TRBJ2-2; D not certain. Germline CDR1 is SGHVS and CDR2 is FNYEAQ. The ends were cut back, 0 bases at V and 2 bases at J, with 4 bases in the middle. This CDR3 is 14 amino acids long. CDR3 DNA sequence: TGTGCCAGCAGCTTAGCGCTTAACACCGGGGAGCTGTTTTTT. This sequence encodes CASSLALNTGELFF.

This clonotype appeared a few times. DNA for the CDR3: TGTGCCAGTAGACAGGGTTTCAATCAGCCCCAGCATTTT. This encodes CASRQGFNQPQHF. The rearrangement joins TRBV19 to TRBJ1-5; D possibly corresponds to TRBD1 (6 bases). Germline lookup yields CDR1 LNHDA and CDR2 SQIVND (reference sequence). Trimming removed 6 bases at V and 3 bases at J, with 9 bases between. The CDR3 covers 13 residues.

The chain is built from TRBV28 and TRBJ2-2; tentatively, D is TRBD1 (6 bases). Germline loops: CDR1 MDHEN, CDR2 SYDVKM. V dropped 1 base and J dropped 6 bases, with 15 bases sitting between them. This CDR3 comprises 16 residues. CDR3 bases: TGTGCCAGCAGTTTATATGGGGGCCATCGGGCCGGGGAGCTGTTTTTT. It specifies CASSLYGGHRAGELFF.

The CDR3 DNA reads TGTGCCAGCAGCTACGGGACAGGGGGCGGCTACGAGCAGTACGTC. Translated, it gives CASSYGTGGGYEQYV. The chain carries TRBV28 and TRBJ2-7; the match to TRBD1 covers 12 bases. The CDR3 length is 15 residues. Losses at the gene ends were 6 bases for V and 3 bases for J; bases not matched to a gene: 6. Germline-derived CDR1 and CDR2 are MDHEN and SYDVKM.

CDR3 sequence reads: CASSPPGQGDGEQYF. The CDR3 coding sequence is TGTGCCAGCTCACCCCCGGGACAGGGGGACGGGGAGCAGTACTTC. The chain employs TRBV18 and TRBJ2-7; 11 bases match TRBD1. The CDR3 length is 15 residues. Trimming took 3 bases from V and 7 from J; bases not matched to a gene: 8. Per the germline V gene, CDR1 is KGHSH and CDR2 is LQKENI.

This clonotype was seen a few times. The gene calls are TRBV20-1 and TRBJ1-1; D possibly corresponds to TRBD1 (5 bases). Trimming cost V 4 bases and J 3 bases, with 9 bases left between them. This CDR3 region has 12 residues. Germline V CDR1 and CDR2: DFQATT, SNEGSKA (reference sequence). CDR3 coding DNA: TGCAGTGCTACGGGGGTCTACACTGAAGCTTTCTTT. The encoded protein is CSATGVYTEAFF.

The gene calls are TRBV6-2 or TRBV6-3 and TRBJ2-2; D possibly corresponds to TRBD2 (6 bases). This CDR3 has 16 amino acids. CDR1 is MNHEY and CDR2 is SVGEGT in the germline V gene. Trimming removed 6 bases at V and 0 bases at J, with 14 bases between. The CDR3 spells CASSALVAANTGELFF. The CDR3 DNA reads TGTGCCAGCAGCGCCTTGGTAGCGGCGAACACCGGGGAGCTGTTTTTT.